A selection of T cell receptor beta chains follows, all from one sample in a study of blood T cell repertoires in COVID-19. Libraries were prepared by immunoSEQ multiplex PCR; TCRdb keeps only in-frame clonotypes and omits some of them. The table lists around 190,000 clones, roughly 89% of them singletons, with about 3.2% in the top ten. The sequencing sample was made of PBMCs or T cells enriched from blood (not recorded which). These receptors came from a woman aged 25 to 39 who had been exposed to COVID-19. Each CDR3 is given with its conserved first and last residue. The D gene is left open where the match is weak. The size entry is marked missing in some rows and otherwise reads once, few, many or a size class.

j_gene: TRBJ2-1
v_gene: TRBV3-1/TRBV3-2
d_gene: -
abundance: -
CDR3nt: TGTGCCAGCAGCCAAGATTTGGTAGCGTACAATGAGCAGTTCTTC
CDR3aa: CASSQDLVAYNEQFF

j_gene: TRBJ2-5
v_gene: TRBV2
d_gene: -
abundance: -
CDR3nt: TGTGCCAGCAGTGATGTGGACAGCCAAGAGACCCAGTACTTC
CDR3aa: CASSDVDSQETQYF

j_gene: TRBJ2-1
v_gene: TRBV27
d_gene: TRBD1
abundance: once
CDR3nt: TGTGCCAGCACCTCCGGGACAGGGAGCTACAATGAGCAGTTCTTC
CDR3aa: CASTSGTGSYNEQFF

j_gene: TRBJ2-2
v_gene: TRBV9
d_gene: -
abundance: -
CDR3nt: TGTGCCAGCACCCTAGGCGGGGGCGCCCCGAACACCGGGGAGCTGTTTTTT
CDR3aa: CASTLGGGAPNTGELFF

j_gene: TRBJ1-6
v_gene: TRBV7-2
d_gene: -
abundance: -
CDR3nt: TGTGCCAGCAGCCCCAGGGGAGACGATTCACCCCTCCACTTT
CDR3aa: CASSPRGDDSPLHF

j_gene: TRBJ1-3
v_gene: TRBV9
d_gene: TRBD1
abundance: -
CDR3nt: TGTGCCAGCAGCGCCGGACAGGTCGAGTCTGGAAACACCATATATTTT
CDR3aa: CASSAGQVESGNTIYF

j_gene: TRBJ2-2
v_gene: TRBV5-5
d_gene: -
abundance: few
CDR3nt: TGTGCCAGCAGCTTGGAAGCTCCAGGGCTCGTAACCGGGGAGCTGTTTTTT
CDR3aa: CASSLEAPGLVTGELFF

j_gene: TRBJ1-1
v_gene: TRBV27
d_gene: -
abundance: once
CDR3nt: TGTGCCAGCAGTTTTATCCAGGCCTCTGAAGCTTTCTTT
CDR3aa: CASSFIQASEAFF

j_gene: TRBJ2-7
v_gene: TRBV29-1
d_gene: TRBD2
abundance: -
CDR3nt: TGCAGCGTTGCAATCGCTAGCGGGGGATACGAGCAGTACTTC
CDR3aa: CSVAIASGGYEQYF

j_gene: TRBJ1-5
v_gene: TRBV11-2
d_gene: -
abundance: -
CDR3nt: TGTGCCAGCAGCTTAGGAACAGGGTTATTACAGCCCCAGCATTTT
CDR3aa: CASSLGTGLLQPQHF

j_gene: TRBJ2-5
v_gene: TRBV4-3
d_gene: -
abundance: -
CDR3nt: TGCGCCAGCAGCCAAGATCGGAGGGAGACCCAGTACTTC
CDR3aa: CASSQDRRETQYF

j_gene: TRBJ1-6
v_gene: TRBV7-8
d_gene: TRBD1
abundance: -
CDR3nt: TGTGCCAGCAGCCCGAGGACAGGGGATAATTCACCCCTCCACTTT
CDR3aa: CASSPRTGDNSPLHF

j_gene: TRBJ2-1
v_gene: TRBV18
d_gene: -
abundance: -
CDR3nt: TGTGCCAGCTCACCAATGCGGAATGAGCAGTTCTTC
CDR3aa: CASSPMRNEQFF

j_gene: TRBJ1-2
v_gene: TRBV4-1
d_gene: TRBD1
abundance: -
CDR3nt: TGCGCCAGCAGCCAAGAACCGGGACAGGGGAATGGCTACACCTTC
CDR3aa: CASSQEPGQGNGYTF